This T cell receptor (beta chain) was documented in a study of post-analysis software for immune sequencing data (dated by TCRdb to about 2015). About the investigation overall: Disease courses on record covered relapsing-remitting, secondary progressive and progressive-relapsing multiple sclerosis, though some patients had no subtype annotation. The multiple sclerosis patient repertoires were compared with under 13 previously published healthy control repertoires from donors aged about 6 to 26 years. A subset of samples was prepared in parallel using single-end sample barcoding, then pooled and co-amplified after Illumina adapter ligation. The full study reports these points: Normalized Chao1 diversity was significantly lower in multiple sclerosis patients than controls, suggesting substantial peripheral T-cell clonal expansion. Significantly higher frequencies in patients than in controls were found for five or six TRBV segments, including TRBV5-6, TRBV5-1 and TRBV20-1. When samples were clustered directly using the F measure, samples prepared in the same batch co-clustered strongly, which prompted a batch-effect correction. The control group was slightly older than the multiple sclerosis patient group.

To demonstrate the VDJtools post-analysis software, TCR beta repertoires were profiled from the peripheral blood of more than ten young patients with multiple sclerosis. The multiple sclerosis patients were children and adolescents between roughly 6 and 15 years of age. A word on this clonotype: It has no known antigen specificity. No much larger clonotype is one base removed from it; base qualities were not supplied.

Inclusive of the bounding cysteine and phenylalanine, the CDR3 is 14 residues long. Only the CDR3 DNA stays, 42 bases, in frame from base 1. CDR1 and CDR2, looked up from the germline V gene, are SGHRS and YFSETQ. V gives up 0 bases and J gives up 2 bases, and the segment between their germline ends measures 9 bases. Library prep was done by PCR. TCRdb records Illumina HiSeq 2500 as the sequencer. Unique molecular identifiers were incorporated into TCR beta cDNA libraries to reduce PCR and sequencing biases. Per 1 to 10 million input T cells, approximately 500,000 cDNA molecules were obtained, such that each molecule approximated one T cell. The same protocol used for the earlier healthy control dataset was applied to prepare and sequence the patient libraries. Within a given batch, samples were prepared together, multiplexed and sequenced on the same HiSeq lane. The authors processed their data as follows. Raw barcoded reads were processed with MIGEC, discarding single-read molecular identifier groups before consensus assembly and CDR3 extraction. VDJtools was used for post-analysis of the clonotype tables, and diversity was normalized by down-sampling every dataset to the size of the smallest sample. Repertoire overlap clustering matched CDR3 amino acid but not nucleotide sequences to correct batch-related cross-sample contamination. TCRdb trimmed public reads at Q25 via fastp, called clones via MiXCR and kept in-frame beta chains. One record per CDR3 amino acid sequence lists the most common genes and DNA. The V and J calls come from TCRdb's annotation, not from the publication. Recorded for this sample are 600,000 to 700,000 distinct CDR3 sequences; approximately 59% of them occurred a single time. The ten largest clonotypes hold approximately 10% of the sample.

Sequencing was performed on blood. The chain links TRBV5-1 with TRBJ2-7; confidence is insufficient to name the D gene. The TCR was taken from a girl aged 2 to 9 with multiple sclerosis. The CDR3 region has the sequence CASSLDPATYEQYF. Here is the DNA: TGCGCCAGCAGCTTGGATCCGGCAACCTACGAGCAGTACTTC.